This note documents a single TCR beta chain sequence. The CDR3 has 15 residues. V trimming: 2 bases; J trimming: 3 bases; junction bases outside the gene matches: 3. Per the germline V gene, CDR1 is SGHTA and CDR2 is FQGTGA. This sample stems from a study of OX40 agonist ivuxolimab in advanced cancers. Study details: A male proportion of more than 75% was recorded, with mean age approximately 60 years and range about 23 to 90. Under the entry rules, prior anti-PD-1, anti-PD-L1 or anti-CTLA-4 therapy was allowed, and less than 50% had some.

The protocol was immunoSEQ multiplex PCR, while the TCRdb copy is restricted to in-frame clones and leaves out a portion. The table lists 7,000 to 7,500 clones, roughly 80% of them singletons. This clonotype originated in an adult with an advanced solid tumor such as melanoma, head and neck, liver or kidney cancer. The rearrangement uses TRBV7-3 and TRBJ2-3, with 9 bases lining up with TRBD2. Here the sequenced sample was CD4+ or CD8+ T cells sorted from blood, taken in a trial of the OX40 agonist ivuxolimab. The CDR3, as DNA: TGTGCCAGCAGCTTACTAGCGGGACCTACAGATACGCAGTATTTT. Protein product: CASSLLAGPTDTQYF.